The rows below give T cell receptor beta chains drawn from one sample of a study of cytomegalovirus exposure and HLA in healthy donors. Here immunoSEQ multiplex PCR was the method, and the copy in TCRdb shows in-frame clones only, minus some. The sample lists 150,000 to 200,000 clones, about 75% seen once, with roughly 2% in the top ten. The sample consisted of PBMCs. Receptors were obtained from a female donor in good health and CMV-seronegative. The CDR3 runs from the conserved cysteine through the conserved F or W. D genes are given only for firm matches. Size tells how often a clone was seen (once, few, many) or the class of an expanded clone, and some rows leave it out.

V gene	clone size	D gene	J gene	CDR3 protein	CDR3 DNA
TRBV25-1	.	TRBD1	TRBJ2-7	CASSVVRDREDYEQYF	TGTGCCAGCAGTGTTGTAAGGGACAGGGAGGACTACGAGCAGTACTTC
TRBV5-1	.	TRBD1	TRBJ2-7	CASRLDRAYEQYF	TGCGCCAGCAGACTGGACAGGGCCTACGAGCAGTACTTC
TRBV7-6	.	.	TRBJ2-3	CASGIVASTDTQYF	TGTGCCAGCGGCATAGTGGCTAGCACAGATACGCAGTATTTT
TRBV6-9	.	.	TRBJ1-4	CASRAGRQRNEKLFF	TGTGCCAGCAGGGCCGGGAGGCAGCGTAATGAAAAACTGTTTTTT
TRBV6-6	.	.	TRBJ1-1	CASSPRGVTEAFF	TGTGCCAGCAGCCCCAGGGGAGTCACTGAAGCTTTCTTT
TRBV7-3	.	TRBD1	TRBJ1-2	CASSSTGTGNGYTF	TGTGCCAGCAGCTCCACCGGGACAGGGAATGGCTACACCTTC
TRBV28	.	.	TRBJ1-1	CASIPLNTEAFF	TGTGCCAGCATCCCACTTAACACTGAAGCTTTCTTT
TRBV18	.	TRBD2	TRBJ2-7	CASSPAGGDHEQYF	TGTGCCAGCTCACCTGCGGGAGGGGACCACGAGCAGTACTTC
TRBV10-3	.	TRBD1	TRBJ2-7	CAISVRQGNIYEQYF	TGTGCCATCAGTGTGCGACAGGGGAATATTTACGAGCAGTACTTC
TRBV5-4	.	TRBD1	TRBJ2-7	CASSLYGTGSPEQYF	TGTGCCAGCAGCTTGTACGGGACAGGGTCTCCCGAGCAGTACTTC
TRBV30	few	.	TRBJ2-5	CAWSVGLQETQYF	TGTGCCTGGAGTGTGGGACTGCAAGAGACCCAGTACTTC
TRBV27	.	TRBD2	TRBJ2-1	CASINRAGGGRNNEQFF	TGTGCCAGCATCAACAGGGCGGGAGGGGGCCGAAACAATGAGCAGTTCTTC
TRBV5-1	.	.	TRBJ1-2	CASSFKAGRVDGYTF	TGCGCCAGCAGCTTCAAGGCCGGCAGGGTGGATGGCTACACCTTC
TRBV13	.	.	TRBJ2-3	CASSWGDSRDTQYF	TGTGCCAGCAGCTGGGGGGACTCCCGGGATACGCAGTATTTT
TRBV30	.	.	TRBJ2-2	CAWTGNTGELFF	TGTGCCTGGACAGGGAACACCGGGGAGCTGTTTTTT
TRBV7-9	.	TRBD2	TRBJ2-5	CASSLEGTSGLETQYF	TGTGCCAGCAGCTTAGAGGGGACTAGCGGACTAGAGACCCAGTACTTC
TRBV18	few	.	TRBJ1-2	CASSPPGVNYGYTF	TGTGCCAGCTCACCACCAGGGGTCAACTATGGCTACACCTTC
TRBV28	.	.	TRBJ1-4	CASSDSYNEKLFF	TGTGCCAGCAGCGACAGCTATAATGAAAAACTGTTTTTT
TRBV30	.	.	TRBJ1-2	CAWSVRGYGYTF	TGTGCCTGGAGTGTACGGGGCTATGGCTACACCTTC
TRBV18	.	TRBD1	TRBJ1-1	CASSLTSPGTGGRNTEAFF	TGTGCCAGCTCTCTAACCAGTCCGGGGACAGGGGGCCGGAACACTGAAGCTTTCTTT
TRBV30	once	TRBD1	TRBJ1-6	CAWSTTGGIYNSPLHF	TGTGCCTGGAGTACTACAGGGGGAATATACAATTCACCCCTCCACTTT
TRBV7-2	.	.	TRBJ1-4	CASSVQPTGEKLFF	TGTGCCAGCAGCGTTCAGCCAACGGGTGAAAAACTGTTTTTT
TRBV9	few	TRBD1	TRBJ1-2	CASSPGQAGTHYGYTF	TGTGCCAGCAGCCCGGGACAGGCCGGCACCCACTATGGCTACACCTTC
TRBV6-1	.	TRBD1	TRBJ2-2	CASSSRDRASGELFF	TGTGCCAGCAGTTCCCGGGACAGGGCATCCGGGGAGCTGTTTTTT
TRBV5-4	.	TRBD1	TRBJ1-2	CASSLPGQTNYGYTF	TGTGCCAGCAGCCTCCCGGGACAGACGAACTATGGCTACACCTTC
TRBV19	.	TRBD2	TRBJ2-4	CASSILRGLAGDKNIQYF	TGTGCCAGTAGTATCTTGAGGGGACTAGCGGGAGACAAAAACATTCAGTACTTC
TRBV7-3	.	TRBD1	TRBJ2-7	CASSLGTGSEQYF	TGTGCCAGCAGCCTGGGGACAGGGTCAGAGCAGTACTTC
TRBV27	.	TRBD2	TRBJ2-3	CASSLSPASGRDTQYF	TGTGCCAGCAGTTTATCGCCGGCTAGCGGGAGAGATACGCAGTATTTT
TRBV5-5	.	TRBD1	TRBJ1-2	CASSFTTGVSFSYTF	TGTGCCAGCAGCTTCACCACAGGGGTTAGTTTCAGCTACACCTTC
TRBV30	.	.	TRBJ2-7	CAWSRQGVSYEQYF	TGTGCCTGGAGTCGCCAGGGTGTATCCTACGAGCAGTACTTC
TRBV29-1	.	TRBD1	TRBJ1-2	CSVDRGGYTF	TGCAGCGTAGACAGGGGGGGCTACACCTTC
TRBV14	many	.	TRBJ1-5	CASSHQGGNNQPQHF	TGTGCCAGCAGCCATCAAGGAGGGAACAATCAGCCCCAGCATTTT
TRBV5-1	.	TRBD1	TRBJ1-2	CASSNPPTGSSGYTF	TGCGCCAGCAGCAACCCACCGACAGGGTCCAGTGGCTACACCTTC
TRBV6-1	.	.	TRBJ1-5	CASSESTWGGDQPQHF	TGTGCCAGCAGTGAGAGTACTTGGGGGGGGGATCAGCCCCAGCATTTT
TRBV23-1	.	.	TRBJ1-1	CASSHPGSRQRLFEAFF	TGCGCCAGCAGTCATCCAGGATCCCGACAGCGTCTATTTGAAGCTTTCTTT
TRBV4-2	few	TRBD1	TRBJ1-4	CASSQAVDRGYEKLFF	TGTGCCAGCAGCCAGGCCGTCGACAGGGGGTATGAAAAACTGTTTTTT
TRBV18	.	.	TRBJ1-5	CASSPQSDYQPQHF	TGTGCCAGCTCACCACAGTCAGATTATCAGCCCCAGCATTTT
TRBV4-2	.	TRBD2	TRBJ2-1	CASSQVETSGGPGRSNEQFF	TGTGCCAGCAGCCAGGTCGAAACTAGCGGGGGGCCGGGGAGAAGCAATGAGCAGTTCTTC
TRBV6-5	.	.	TRBJ1-1	CATKETVRVVEAFF	TGTGCCACAAAAGAAACCGTCAGGGTCGTTGAAGCTTTCTTT